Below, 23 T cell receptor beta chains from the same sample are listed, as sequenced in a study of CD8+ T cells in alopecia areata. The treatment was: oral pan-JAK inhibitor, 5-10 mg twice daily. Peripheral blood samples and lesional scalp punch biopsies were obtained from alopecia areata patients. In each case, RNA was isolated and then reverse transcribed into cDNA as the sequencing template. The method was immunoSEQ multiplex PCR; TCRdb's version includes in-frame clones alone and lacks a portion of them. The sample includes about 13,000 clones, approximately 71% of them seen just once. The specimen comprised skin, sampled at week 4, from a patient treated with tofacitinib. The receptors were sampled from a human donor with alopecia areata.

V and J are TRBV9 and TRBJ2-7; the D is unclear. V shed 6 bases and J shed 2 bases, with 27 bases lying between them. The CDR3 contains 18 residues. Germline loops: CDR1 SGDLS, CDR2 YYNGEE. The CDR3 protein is CASKRFQFGRRPAYEQYF. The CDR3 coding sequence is TGTGCCAGCAAAAGGTTTCAGTTTGGCAGGCGCCCAGCCTACGAGCAGTACTTC.

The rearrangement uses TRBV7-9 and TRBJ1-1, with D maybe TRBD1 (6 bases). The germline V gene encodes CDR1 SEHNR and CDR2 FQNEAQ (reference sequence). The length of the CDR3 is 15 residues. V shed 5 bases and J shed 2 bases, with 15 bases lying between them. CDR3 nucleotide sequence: TGTGCCAGCAGCCCTCCCGGGACACCTAACACTGAAGCTTTCTTT. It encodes CASSPPGTPNTEAFF.

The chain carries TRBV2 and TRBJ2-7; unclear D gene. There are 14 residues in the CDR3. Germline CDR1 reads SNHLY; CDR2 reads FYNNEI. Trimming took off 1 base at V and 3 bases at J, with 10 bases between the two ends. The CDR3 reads CASSEDYQFYEQYF. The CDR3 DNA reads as TGTGCCAGCAGTGAAGACTACCAGTTCTACGAGCAGTACTTC.

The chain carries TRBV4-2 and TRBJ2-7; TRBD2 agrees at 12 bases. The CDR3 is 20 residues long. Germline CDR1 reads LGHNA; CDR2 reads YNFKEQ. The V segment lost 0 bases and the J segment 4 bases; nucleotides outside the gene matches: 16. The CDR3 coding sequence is TGTGCCAGCAGCCAAGATCACCCAAAGACTAGCGGGGGCGCGGATTACGAGCAGTACTTC. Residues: CASSQDHPKTSGGADYEQYF.

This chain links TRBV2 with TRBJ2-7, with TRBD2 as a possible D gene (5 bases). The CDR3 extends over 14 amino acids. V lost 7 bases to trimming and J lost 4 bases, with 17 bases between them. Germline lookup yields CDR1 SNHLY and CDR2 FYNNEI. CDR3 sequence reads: CASTKWPGGYEQYF. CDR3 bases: TGTGCCAGCACGAAATGGCCCGGAGGTTACGAGCAGTACTTC.

The DNA of the CDR3 is TGTGCCAGCAGCTCATTGGGACTAGCGGGGTCCAATGAGCAGTTCTTC. Protein sequence: CASSSLGLAGSNEQFF. The chain recombines TRBV7-2 with TRBJ2-1, with 13 positions matching TRBD2. The CDR3 runs 16 residues. V gave up 4 bases and J gave up 6 bases; unmatched junction bases: 6. Germline CDR1 is SGHTA and CDR2 is FQGNSA.

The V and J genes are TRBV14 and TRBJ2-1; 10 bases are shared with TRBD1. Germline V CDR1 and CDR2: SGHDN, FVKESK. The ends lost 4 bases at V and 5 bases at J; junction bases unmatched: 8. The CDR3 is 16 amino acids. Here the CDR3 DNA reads TGTGCCAGCAGCCGGAGACCGGGACAGGGGAACAATGAGCAGTTCTTC. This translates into CASSRRPGQGNNEQFF.

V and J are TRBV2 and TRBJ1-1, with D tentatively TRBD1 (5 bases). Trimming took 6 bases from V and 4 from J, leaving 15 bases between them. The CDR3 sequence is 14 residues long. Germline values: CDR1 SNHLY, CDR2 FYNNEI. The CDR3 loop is CASRDVGVSTEAFF. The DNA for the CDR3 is TGTGCCAGCAGAGACGTAGGGGTGAGCACTGAAGCTTTCTTT.

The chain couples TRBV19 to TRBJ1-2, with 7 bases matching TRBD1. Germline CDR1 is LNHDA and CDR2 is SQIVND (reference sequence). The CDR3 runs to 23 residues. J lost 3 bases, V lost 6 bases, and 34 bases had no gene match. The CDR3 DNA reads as TGTGCCAGTAGACCCGCCATGACCAGGGCAGGGGGTTACGTGACCGTCTCTGACTATGGCTACACCTTC. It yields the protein CASRPAMTRAGGYVTVSDYGYTF.

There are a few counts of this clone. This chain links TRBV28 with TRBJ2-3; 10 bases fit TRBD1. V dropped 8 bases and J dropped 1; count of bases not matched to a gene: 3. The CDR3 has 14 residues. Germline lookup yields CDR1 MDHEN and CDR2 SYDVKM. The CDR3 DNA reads TGTGCCAGCCCCGGGACAGGGGGCACAGATACGCAGTATTTT. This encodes CASPGTGGTDTQYF.

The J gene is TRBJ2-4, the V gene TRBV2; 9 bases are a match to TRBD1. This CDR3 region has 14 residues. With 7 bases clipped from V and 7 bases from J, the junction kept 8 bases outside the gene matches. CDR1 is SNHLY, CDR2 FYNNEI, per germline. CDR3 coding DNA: TGTGCCAGCACAAAGTCCGGGACAGGGAACATTCAGTACTTC. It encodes CASTKSGTGNIQYF. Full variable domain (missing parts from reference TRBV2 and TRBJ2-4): EPEVTQTPSHQVTQMGQEVILRCVPISNHLYFYWYRQILGQKVEFLVSFYNNEISEKSEIFDDQFSVERPDGSNFTLKIRSTKLEDSAMYFCASTKSGTGNIQYFGAGTRLSVL.

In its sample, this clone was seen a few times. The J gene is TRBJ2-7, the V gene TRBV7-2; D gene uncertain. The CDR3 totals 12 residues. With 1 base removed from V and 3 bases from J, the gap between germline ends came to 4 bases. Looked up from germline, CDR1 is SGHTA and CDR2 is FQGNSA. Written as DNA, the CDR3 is TGTGCCAGCAGCTTAGTGGGCTACGAGCAGTACTTC. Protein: CASSLVGYEQYF.

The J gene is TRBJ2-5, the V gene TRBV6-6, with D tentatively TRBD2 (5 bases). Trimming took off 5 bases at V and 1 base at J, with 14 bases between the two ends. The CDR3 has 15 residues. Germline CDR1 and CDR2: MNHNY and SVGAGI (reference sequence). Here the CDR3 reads CASSSRRLLQETQYF. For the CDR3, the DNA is TGTGCCAGCAGTAGCCGGCGACTACTCCAAGAGACCCAGTACTTC.

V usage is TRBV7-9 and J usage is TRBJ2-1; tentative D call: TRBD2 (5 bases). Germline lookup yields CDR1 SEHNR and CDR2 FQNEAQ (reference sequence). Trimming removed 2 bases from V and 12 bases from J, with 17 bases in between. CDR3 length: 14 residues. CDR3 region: CASSLFSSHDAQFF. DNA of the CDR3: TGTGCCAGCAGCTTATTCTCTAGCCATGATGCGCAGTTCTTC.

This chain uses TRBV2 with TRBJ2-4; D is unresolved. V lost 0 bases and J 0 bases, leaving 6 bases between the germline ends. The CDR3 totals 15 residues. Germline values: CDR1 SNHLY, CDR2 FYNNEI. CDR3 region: CASSEAGVAKNIQYF. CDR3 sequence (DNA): TGTGCCAGCAGTGAAGCTGGGGTAGCCAAAAACATTCAGTACTTC.

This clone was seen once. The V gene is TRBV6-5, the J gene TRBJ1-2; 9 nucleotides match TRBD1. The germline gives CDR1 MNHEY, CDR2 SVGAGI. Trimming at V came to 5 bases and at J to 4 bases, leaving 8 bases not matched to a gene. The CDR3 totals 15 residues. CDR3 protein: CASSPQGAMGYGYTF. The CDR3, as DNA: TGTGCCAGCAGTCCACAGGGGGCAATGGGCTATGGCTACACCTTC.

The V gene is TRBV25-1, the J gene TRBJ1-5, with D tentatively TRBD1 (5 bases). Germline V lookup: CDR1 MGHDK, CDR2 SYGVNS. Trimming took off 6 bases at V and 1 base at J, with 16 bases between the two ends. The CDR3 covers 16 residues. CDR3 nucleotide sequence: TGTGCCAGCAGACATTTACAGGATCTGAGCAATCAGCCCCAGCATTTT. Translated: CASRHLQDLSNQPQHF.

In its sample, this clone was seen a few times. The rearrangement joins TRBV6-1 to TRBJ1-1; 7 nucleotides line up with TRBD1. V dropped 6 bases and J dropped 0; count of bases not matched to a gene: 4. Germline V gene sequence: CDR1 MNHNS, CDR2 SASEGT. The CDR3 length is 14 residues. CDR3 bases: TGTGCCAGCAGCCCGGGACAGCTGAACACTGAAGCTTTCTTT. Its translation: CASSPGQLNTEAFF.

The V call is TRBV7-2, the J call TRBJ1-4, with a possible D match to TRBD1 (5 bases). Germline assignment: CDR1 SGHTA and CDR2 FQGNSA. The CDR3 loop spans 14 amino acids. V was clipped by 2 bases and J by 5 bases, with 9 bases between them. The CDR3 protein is CASSLSGSNEKLFF. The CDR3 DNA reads TGTGCCAGCAGCTTATCAGGGTCAAATGAAAAACTGTTTTTT.

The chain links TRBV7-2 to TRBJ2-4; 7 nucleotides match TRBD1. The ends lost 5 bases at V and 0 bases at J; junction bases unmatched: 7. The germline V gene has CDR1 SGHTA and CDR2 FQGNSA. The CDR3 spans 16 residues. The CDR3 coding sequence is TGTGCCAGCAGCCTCCGGACAGGAGTAGCCAAAAACATTCAGTACTTC. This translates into CASSLRTGVAKNIQYF.

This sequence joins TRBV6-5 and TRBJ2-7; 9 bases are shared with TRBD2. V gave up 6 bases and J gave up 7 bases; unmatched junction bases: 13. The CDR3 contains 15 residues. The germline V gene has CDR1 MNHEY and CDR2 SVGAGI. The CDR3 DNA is TGTGCCAGCAGAACTCAAGGACTAGCGATGAGTGAGCAGTACTTC. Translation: CASRTQGLAMSEQYF.

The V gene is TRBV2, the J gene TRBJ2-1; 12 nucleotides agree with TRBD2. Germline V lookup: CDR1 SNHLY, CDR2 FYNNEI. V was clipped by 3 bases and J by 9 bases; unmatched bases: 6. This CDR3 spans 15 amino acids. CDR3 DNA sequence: TGTGCCAGCAGTGACCGACTAGCGGGGGCCGGTGAGCAGTTCTTC. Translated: CASSDRLAGAGEQFF.

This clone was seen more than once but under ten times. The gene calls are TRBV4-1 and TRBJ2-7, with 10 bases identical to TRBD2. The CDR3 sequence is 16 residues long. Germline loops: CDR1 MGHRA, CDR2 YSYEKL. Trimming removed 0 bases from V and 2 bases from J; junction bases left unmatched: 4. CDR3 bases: TGCGCCAGCAGCCAAGAACAGCGGGGGGGCACCTACGAGCAGTACTTC. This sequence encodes CASSQEQRGGTYEQYF.